This T cell receptor beta chain was recorded in a study of T cell responses to AZD1222 COVID-19 vaccine. From germline, CDR1 is LGHNA and CDR2 YNFKEQ. V was trimmed by 0 bases and J by 0 bases, leaving 9 bases between them. This CDR3 is 16 amino acids long. This clone was observed a handful of times. Data came from immunoSEQ multiplex PCR; TCRdb stores just in-frame clones and leaves some out. The sample contains around 89,000 clones, approximately 84% of which appear only once. The TCR comes from an adult in good health. Sequenced material: peripheral blood, taken on day 0 of AZD1222 vaccination. The J gene is TRBJ2-1, the V gene TRBV4-2; possibly TRBD2 for D (6 bases). CDR3 region: CASSQEGLNSYNEQFF. CDR3 nucleotide sequence: TGTGCCAGCAGCCAAGAAGGACTAAACTCCTACAATGAGCAGTTCTTC.